Listed below are T cell receptor beta chains from one sample, sequenced in a study of T cells after yellow fever vaccination. TCRdb processed the 5' RACE reads anew with MiXCR; each CDR3 protein has one entry. The sample carries a few hundred thousand distinct CDR3 sequences, roughly a sixth recorded once. The sample was PBMCs, taken before the yellow fever booster vaccination. These receptors were taken from a man younger than 30 who received the YFV17D yellow fever vaccine. CDR3s include the opening cysteine and the closing phenylalanine or tryptophan. The D gene is left open where the match is weak. Rows may omit the clone size; those that give it use once, few, many or a size class.

v_call: TRBV7-2
d_call: TRBD1
clone_size: many
cdr3_length: 18
j_call: TRBJ2-3
cdr3_nt: TGTGCCAGCAGGTTGACAGGGGGCGAACCGACCCGCACAGATACGCAGTATTTT
cdr3_aa: CASRLTGGEPTRTDTQYF

v_call: TRBV5-1
d_call: TRBD1
clone_size: NA
cdr3_length: 16
j_call: TRBJ2-3
cdr3_nt: TGCGCCAGCAGCCCAGAAAGGACAGGGCACACAGATACGCAGTATTTT
cdr3_aa: CASSPERTGHTDTQYF

v_call: TRBV4-3
d_call: NA
clone_size: few
cdr3_length: 17
j_call: TRBJ2-2
cdr3_nt: TGCGCCAGCAGCCAAGATCCGGATCGGGTGCAATCCGGGGAGCTGTTTTTT
cdr3_aa: CASSQDPDRVQSGELFF

v_call: TRBV12-3/TRBV12-4
d_call: NA
clone_size: few
cdr3_length: 14
j_call: TRBJ2-1
cdr3_nt: TGTGCCAGCAGAGGGGAGAGCTCCTACAATGAGCAGTTCTTC
cdr3_aa: CASRGESSYNEQFF

v_call: TRBV7-9
d_call: TRBD1
clone_size: NA
cdr3_length: 15
j_call: TRBJ1-2
cdr3_nt: TGTGCCAGCAGCGAACTACAGGGGGCGAACTATGGCTACACCTTC
cdr3_aa: CASSELQGANYGYTF

v_call: TRBV27
d_call: NA
clone_size: few
cdr3_length: 14
j_call: TRBJ2-2
cdr3_nt: TGTGCCAGCAGCACCCCGAGGAGCACCGGGGAGCTGTTTTTT
cdr3_aa: CASSTPRSTGELFF

v_call: TRBV9
d_call: NA
clone_size: few
cdr3_length: 15
j_call: TRBJ2-3
cdr3_nt: TGTGCCAGCAGCGCAGGTTCAGGGGCGGGTGTTACGCAGTATTTT
cdr3_aa: CASSAGSGAGVTQYF

v_call: TRBV5-1
d_call: TRBD1
clone_size: NA
cdr3_length: 14
j_call: TRBJ1-2
cdr3_nt: TGCGCCAGCAGCACCCTACAGGGGCCGGGGGGCTACACCTTC
cdr3_aa: CASSTLQGPGGYTF

v_call: TRBV15
d_call: NA
clone_size: many
cdr3_length: 14
j_call: TRBJ1-6
cdr3_nt: TGTGCCACCAGCGGAGGACTGTCCAATTCACCCCTCCACTTT
cdr3_aa: CATSGGLSNSPLHF

v_call: TRBV11-2
d_call: NA
clone_size: NA
cdr3_length: 15
j_call: TRBJ1-1
cdr3_nt: TGTGCCAGCAGCTTTAACCCAGCGGGGTACACTGAAGCTTTCTTT
cdr3_aa: CASSFNPAGYTEAFF

v_call: TRBV23-1
d_call: NA
clone_size: few
cdr3_length: 20
j_call: TRBJ2-1
cdr3_nt: TGCGCCAGCAGTCTGGGCCACAGGGCGCTTTGTAGGAGCTCCTACAATGAGCAGTTCTTC
cdr3_aa: CASSLGHRALCRSSYNEQFF

v_call: TRBV4-1
d_call: TRBD1
clone_size: few
cdr3_length: 16
j_call: TRBJ1-2
cdr3_nt: TGCGCCAGCAGCCAAGAGGCAGGGGGTTCTAACTATGGCTACACCTTC
cdr3_aa: CASSQEAGGSNYGYTF

v_call: TRBV7-2
d_call: NA
clone_size: NA
cdr3_length: 13
j_call: TRBJ2-5
cdr3_nt: TGTGCCAGCAGCTTAGTCAGGGATGAGACCCAGTACTTC
cdr3_aa: CASSLVRDETQYF

v_call: TRBV5-1
d_call: NA
clone_size: NA
cdr3_length: 15
j_call: TRBJ2-3
cdr3_nt: TGCGCCAGCAGCTCGAATGTGGGGGGGCCAGATACGCAGTATTTT
cdr3_aa: CASSSNVGGPDTQYF

v_call: TRBV12-3/TRBV12-4
d_call: NA
clone_size: few
cdr3_length: 13
j_call: TRBJ1-5
cdr3_nt: TGTGCCAGCTCTGAGGCTTGGAATCAGCCCCAGCATTTT
cdr3_aa: CASSEAWNQPQHF

v_call: TRBV25-1
d_call: NA
clone_size: few
cdr3_length: 16
j_call: TRBJ2-5
cdr3_nt: TGTGCCAGCAGTGAATTGCCTGGCAGGGGGAGGGAGACCCAGTACTTC
cdr3_aa: CASSELPGRGRETQYF

v_call: TRBV9
d_call: NA
clone_size: few
cdr3_length: 16
j_call: TRBJ2-2
cdr3_nt: TGTGCCAGCAGCGTAGGGCAGCTCTTGAACACCGGGGAGCTGTTTTTT
cdr3_aa: CASSVGQLLNTGELFF

v_call: TRBV5-1
d_call: NA
clone_size: few
cdr3_length: 13
j_call: TRBJ2-5
cdr3_nt: TGCGCCAGCAGCCCAGGGCAGGAAGAGACCCAGTACTTC
cdr3_aa: CASSPGQEETQYF

v_call: TRBV20-1
d_call: TRBD2
clone_size: many
cdr3_length: 15
j_call: TRBJ2-1
cdr3_nt: TGCAGTGCTAGGTTCCCCCTAGCGGGCCACAATGAGCAGTTCTTC
cdr3_aa: CSARFPLAGHNEQFF

v_call: TRBV5-4
d_call: NA
clone_size: NA
cdr3_length: 14
j_call: TRBJ1-6
cdr3_nt: TGTGCCAGCAGCTTTGGGGGCGCGGATTCACCCCTCCACTTT
cdr3_aa: CASSFGGADSPLHF

v_call: TRBV7-2
d_call: NA
clone_size: NA
cdr3_length: 13
j_call: TRBJ2-2
cdr3_nt: TGTGCCAGCACCGGGGGCCGCGGCGGGGAGCTGTTTTTT
cdr3_aa: CASTGGRGGELFF

v_call: TRBV3-1
d_call: NA
clone_size: NA
cdr3_length: 14
j_call: TRBJ2-7
cdr3_nt: TGTGCCAGCAGACCTAGGGACACCGAATACGAGCAGTACTTC
cdr3_aa: CASRPRDTEYEQYF

v_call: TRBV2
d_call: NA
clone_size: NA
cdr3_length: 13
j_call: TRBJ2-3
cdr3_nt: TGTGCCAGCAGTGAAGGTTGGGGAGATACGCAGTATTTT
cdr3_aa: CASSEGWGDTQYF

v_call: TRBV4-1
d_call: NA
clone_size: NA
cdr3_length: 15
j_call: TRBJ1-4
cdr3_nt: TGCGCCAGCAGCCAAGGGGGGATGCAGGGTGAAAAACTGTTTTTT
cdr3_aa: CASSQGGMQGEKLFF

v_call: TRBV7-9
d_call: NA
clone_size: NA
cdr3_length: 15
j_call: TRBJ2-1
cdr3_nt: TGTGCCAGCAGCTCACCCGGCAGTGATGAGGATGAGCAGTTCTTC
cdr3_aa: CASSSPGSDEDEQFF

v_call: TRBV4-1
d_call: NA
clone_size: many
cdr3_length: 17
j_call: TRBJ2-7
cdr3_nt: TGCGCCAGCAGCCAAGATTCCGGACAGTCCTGGCCCTACGAGCAGTACTTC
cdr3_aa: CASSQDSGQSWPYEQYF

v_call: TRBV12-3/TRBV12-4
d_call: NA
clone_size: NA
cdr3_length: 16
j_call: TRBJ2-6
cdr3_nt: TGTGCCAGCAGTTTTTTCCAGGGGTCTGGGGCCAACGTCCTGACTTTC
cdr3_aa: CASSFFQGSGANVLTF

v_call: TRBV5-1
d_call: NA
clone_size: few
cdr3_length: 14
j_call: TRBJ1-1
cdr3_nt: TGCGCCAGCAGCTTCGATCCCGGAGACACTGAAGCTTTCTTT
cdr3_aa: CASSFDPGDTEAFF

v_call: TRBV29-1
d_call: NA
clone_size: NA
cdr3_length: 12
j_call: TRBJ1-1
cdr3_nt: TGCAGCGTTGAACTGGTTGGCACTGAAGCTTTCTTT
cdr3_aa: CSVELVGTEAFF

v_call: TRBV12-3/TRBV12-4
d_call: NA
clone_size: once
cdr3_length: 15
j_call: TRBJ1-1
cdr3_nt: TGTGCCAGCAGCCTGACAGGAGCCCTGAACGCTGAAGCTTTCTTT
cdr3_aa: CASSLTGALNAEAFF

v_call: TRBV15
d_call: NA
clone_size: NA
cdr3_length: 14
j_call: TRBJ2-1
cdr3_nt: TGTGCCACCAGCAGAGATTCGGGCCCGGTCAGGCAGTTCTTC
cdr3_aa: CATSRDSGPVRQFF

v_call: TRBV28
d_call: TRBD1
clone_size: NA
cdr3_length: 14
j_call: TRBJ2-5
cdr3_nt: TGTGCCAGCAGTCCACCGGGACAGCGGGAGACCCAGTACTTC
cdr3_aa: CASSPPGQRETQYF

v_call: TRBV20-1
d_call: NA
clone_size: many
cdr3_length: 12
j_call: TRBJ2-3
cdr3_nt: TGCAGTGGCCAGTCTTACACAGATACGCAGTATTTT
cdr3_aa: CSGQSYTDTQYF

v_call: TRBV6-2/TRBV6-3
d_call: NA
clone_size: few
cdr3_length: 15
j_call: TRBJ2-1
cdr3_nt: TGTGCCAGCAGTTACCTTGGGGGGGGCCGATATGAGCAGTTCTTC
cdr3_aa: CASSYLGGGRYEQFF

v_call: TRBV6-2/TRBV6-3
d_call: NA
clone_size: NA
cdr3_length: 18
j_call: TRBJ2-5
cdr3_nt: TGTGCCAGCACCACACCCGACTGGGGGATTGGGTTGTCAGAGACCCAGTACTTC
cdr3_aa: CASTTPDWGIGLSETQYF

v_call: TRBV3-1
d_call: NA
clone_size: many
cdr3_length: 13
j_call: TRBJ2-1
cdr3_nt: TGTGCCAGCAGCCAATTCCTGGGAGTCGAGCAGTTCTTC
cdr3_aa: CASSQFLGVEQFF

v_call: TRBV9
d_call: TRBD1
clone_size: NA
cdr3_length: 18
j_call: TRBJ2-2
cdr3_nt: TGTGCCAGCAGCGTAGCTTCCGGGACAGGGGGTATGACCGGGGAGCTGTTTTTT
cdr3_aa: CASSVASGTGGMTGELFF

v_call: TRBV4-1
d_call: NA
clone_size: NA
cdr3_length: 16
j_call: TRBJ2-3
cdr3_nt: TGCGCCAGCAGCCAATCTTACACCGACAGGAGAGATACGCAGTATTTT
cdr3_aa: CASSQSYTDRRDTQYF

v_call: TRBV15
d_call: TRBD1
clone_size: NA
cdr3_length: 15
j_call: TRBJ1-5
cdr3_nt: TGTGCCACCAGCCCCCAGGACAGGGTCACTCAGCCCCAGCATTTT
cdr3_aa: CATSPQDRVTQPQHF

v_call: TRBV6-5
d_call: NA
clone_size: NA
cdr3_length: 14
j_call: TRBJ1-1
cdr3_nt: TGTGCCAGGACTGAGGGGGACGGTAACACTGAAGCTTTCTTT
cdr3_aa: CARTEGDGNTEAFF

v_call: TRBV25-1
d_call: TRBD2
clone_size: few
cdr3_length: 14
j_call: TRBJ2-1
cdr3_nt: TGTGCCAGCAGGTTGCGGGGGGGTTTAGATGAGCAGTTCTTC
cdr3_aa: CASRLRGGLDEQFF

v_call: TRBV5-1
d_call: NA
clone_size: few
cdr3_length: 13
j_call: TRBJ2-5
cdr3_nt: TGCGCCAGCACTGGGACGTTAGGAGAGACCCAGTACTTC
cdr3_aa: CASTGTLGETQYF

v_call: TRBV4-3
d_call: NA
clone_size: few
cdr3_length: 17
j_call: TRBJ2-5
cdr3_nt: TGCGCCAGCAGCCAAGATCTGGCGTCACAGGGAGGGGAGACCCAGTACTTC
cdr3_aa: CASSQDLASQGGETQYF

v_call: TRBV7-2
d_call: NA
clone_size: NA
cdr3_length: 16
j_call: TRBJ1-5
cdr3_nt: TGTGCCAGCAGCTTAGTAGCAGAAATAAGCAATCAGCCCCAGCATTTT
cdr3_aa: CASSLVAEISNQPQHF

v_call: TRBV10-3
d_call: NA
clone_size: NA
cdr3_length: 12
j_call: TRBJ1-1
cdr3_nt: TGTGCCATCAGTGAGTCGACCATGGGGGCTTTCTTT
cdr3_aa: CAISESTMGAFF

v_call: TRBV18
d_call: TRBD2
clone_size: many
cdr3_length: 15
j_call: TRBJ2-7
cdr3_nt: TGTGCCAGCTCACCACCGGGACTAGTTACGCTCGAGCAGTACTTC
cdr3_aa: CASSPPGLVTLEQYF

v_call: TRBV5-4
d_call: NA
clone_size: few
cdr3_length: 15
j_call: TRBJ2-1
cdr3_nt: TGTGCCAGCAGCTTGGGGCTGAGGGAAGACAATGAGCAGTTCTTC
cdr3_aa: CASSLGLREDNEQFF

v_call: TRBV6-5
d_call: NA
clone_size: NA
cdr3_length: 12
j_call: TRBJ1-2
cdr3_nt: TGTGCCAGCAAAAACCGGGGATCTGGCTACACCTTC
cdr3_aa: CASKNRGSGYTF